Here is one T cell receptor beta chain with its context. This sample was included in a study of T cells expressing NK-cell markers. The germline gives CDR1 GTSNPN, CDR2 SVGIG (reference sequence). This CDR3 is built from 12 residues. Researchers built TCR beta cDNA using 5'RACE template switching with UMIs. TCRdb re-called the 5' RACE reads; one entry per CDR3 protein, DNA not given. This sample's table reports 500,000 to 700,000 distinct CDR3 sequences. The sequenced sample was blood T cells: a sorted CD56 or NKG2C T cell subset, CD4+ or CD8+ T cells, or bulk PBMC T cells (not recorded which). The sequence was collected from a man aged 18-30 years in good health. J is TRBJ2-3 and V is TRBV30; with no DNA, the TCRdb D assignment of TRBD1 cannot be verified. The CDR3 reads CAGSEGSDTQYF.